The next 12 T cell receptor beta chains were all read from a single sample in a study of cytomegalovirus exposure and HLA in healthy donors. 60 Vbeta and 13 Jbeta primers were used in PCR. Some clones are missing from TCRdb's copy, which holds only in-frame ones; the method was immunoSEQ multiplex PCR. The table has 180,000 or so clones, 70% to 90% seen once. The sequenced sample consisted of PBMCs. Receptor source: a young man in good health and CMV-seropositive.

The chain links TRBV5-3 to TRBJ1-6; 9 nucleotides agree with TRBD1. TRBV5-3 is annotated as an ORF whose role is uncertain. Trimming at V came to 4 bases and at J to 2 bases, leaving 19 bases not matched to a gene. The CDR3 consists of 21 residues. The CDR3, as DNA: TGTGCCAGAAGCAGGGACAGGGAATGTTACGAGCTCCTTCCCTATAATTCACCCCTCCACTTT. This codes for CARSRDRECYELLPYNSPLHF.

The chain is built from TRBV27 and TRBJ2-1, with 8 positions matching TRBD1. J gave up 7 bases and V 2 bases, and 16 bases lay outside the gene matches. The germline CDR1 and CDR2 sequences are MNHEY and SMNVEV (reference sequence). This CDR3 has 18 amino acids. The CDR3 protein is CASSLGQPAGGANNEQFF. For the CDR3, the DNA is TGTGCCAGCAGTTTAGGCCAACCTGCAGGGGGCGCAAATAATGAGCAGTTCTTC.

The J gene is TRBJ2-3, the V gene TRBV19, with a tentative D call TRBD2 (7 bases). V was cut by 3 bases and J by 4 bases, with 14 bases left in between. Germline assignment: CDR1 LNHDA and CDR2 SQIVND (reference sequence). The CDR3 totals 15 residues. The CDR3 loop is CASSIAGAGADTQYF. The CDR3 nucleotides are TGTGCCAGTAGTATCGCGGGGGCGGGCGCAGATACGCAGTATTTT. Combining the CDR3 with reference TRBV19 and TRBJ2-3 gives the whole variable domain DGGITQSPKYLFRKEGQNVTLSCEQNLNHDAMYWYRQDPGQGLRLIYYSQIVNDFQKGDIAEGYSVSREKKESFPLTVTSAQKNPTAFYLCASSIAGAGADTQYFGPGTRLTVL.

The chain employs TRBV18 and TRBJ2-1, with 8 bases aligning to TRBD1. Germline-derived CDR1 and CDR2 are KGHSH and LQKENI. The CDR3 is 14 residues long. V lost 5 bases to trimming and J lost 9 bases; unmatched junction nucleotides: 9. As DNA, the CDR3 is TGTGCCAGCTCATCACTGGACAGGGCGGCTGAGCAGTTCTTC. This gives the protein CASSSLDRAAEQFF.

V gene TRBV2 combines with J gene TRBJ1-5; 9 nucleotides line up with TRBD1. The V and J ends lost 7 bases and 2 bases, in that order; junction bases with no gene match: 6. This CDR3 contains 15 residues. CDR1 SNHLY and CDR2 FYNNEI come from the germline V gene. The CDR3 region is CASTTRDRGNQPQHF. CDR3 sequence (DNA): TGTGCCAGCACGACCCGGGACAGGGGCAATCAGCCCCAGCATTTT.

This clone was seen once. The rearrangement uses TRBV7-9 and TRBJ1-1, with D possibly matching TRBD1 (5 bases). The length of the CDR3 is 14 residues. From germline, CDR1 is SEHNR and CDR2 FQNEAQ (reference sequence). The V gene lost 4 bases and the J gene lost 5 bases, with 14 bases spanning the gap. CDR3 loop: CASSSQSGQTEAFF. The CDR3 DNA reads as TGTGCCAGCAGCTCCCAATCAGGGCAAACTGAAGCTTTCTTT.

The rearrangement joins TRBV18 to TRBJ1-5; maybe TRBD1 (6 bases). The germline CDR1 and CDR2 sequences are KGHSH and LQKENI. The CDR3 has 14 residues. Deletions cut 6 bases from V and 3 bases from J, with 12 bases between. CDR3 protein: CASSPTGPNQPQHF. Written as DNA, the CDR3 is TGTGCCAGCTCGCCGACAGGACCCAATCAGCCCCAGCATTTT.

CDR3 amino acids: CASSEQGYQETQYF. The DNA of the CDR3 is TGTGCCAGCAGCGAACAGGGGTACCAAGAGACCCAGTACTTC. V gene TRBV2 combines with J gene TRBJ2-5, with 7 bases aligning to TRBD1. This CDR3 region has 14 residues. The V segment lost 6 bases and the J segment 0 bases; nucleotides outside the gene matches: 4. Germline CDR1 is SNHLY and CDR2 is FYNNEI.

J is TRBJ2-5 and V is TRBV9; TRBD1 aligns across 8 bases. Germline V lookup: CDR1 SGDLS, CDR2 YYNGEE. Losses at the gene ends were 0 bases for V and 5 bases for J; bases not matched to a gene: 9. CDR3 size: 16 residues. This CDR3 is CASSVVQTGVGETQYF. The CDR3 DNA reads TGTGCCAGCAGCGTAGTCCAGACAGGGGTTGGGGAGACCCAGTACTTC. Full variable domain (remainder filled in from reference TRBV9 and TRBJ2-5): DSGVTQTPKHLITATGQRVTLRCSPRSGDLSVYWYQQSLDQGLQFLIQYYNGEERAKGNILERFSAQQFPDLHSELNLSSLELGDSALYFCASSVVQTGVGETQYFGPGTRLLVL.

This rearrangement joins TRBV2 to TRBJ2-7; 8 bases match TRBD2. The germline V gene encodes CDR1 SNHLY and CDR2 FYNNEI. V dropped 7 bases and J dropped 3; count of bases not matched to a gene: 8. The CDR3 is 14 amino acids. This CDR3 is CASKVAGGLYEQYF. CDR3 nucleotide sequence: TGTGCCAGCAAGGTGGCGGGGGGACTCTACGAGCAGTACTTC.

This clone was counted a few times. The V call is TRBV5-6, the J call TRBJ1-1, with no clear D. Germline CDR1 and CDR2: SGHDT and YYEEEE. V was clipped by 0 bases and J by 0 bases, with 6 bases between them. The CDR3 has 14 residues. The CDR3 is CASSLGPVNTEAFF. The DNA for the CDR3 is TGTGCCAGCAGCTTGGGTCCTGTGAACACTGAAGCTTTCTTT.

V is TRBV7-9 and J is TRBJ2-7; 14 bases align to TRBD2. J gave up 3 bases and V 4 bases, and 2 bases lay outside the gene matches. Germline loops: CDR1 SEHNR, CDR2 FQNEAQ (reference sequence). This CDR3 is 15 amino acids long. The CDR3 DNA reads as TGTGCCAGCAGCTGGGGACTAGCGGGAGACTACGAGCAGTACTTC. Translated: CASSWGLAGDYEQYF.